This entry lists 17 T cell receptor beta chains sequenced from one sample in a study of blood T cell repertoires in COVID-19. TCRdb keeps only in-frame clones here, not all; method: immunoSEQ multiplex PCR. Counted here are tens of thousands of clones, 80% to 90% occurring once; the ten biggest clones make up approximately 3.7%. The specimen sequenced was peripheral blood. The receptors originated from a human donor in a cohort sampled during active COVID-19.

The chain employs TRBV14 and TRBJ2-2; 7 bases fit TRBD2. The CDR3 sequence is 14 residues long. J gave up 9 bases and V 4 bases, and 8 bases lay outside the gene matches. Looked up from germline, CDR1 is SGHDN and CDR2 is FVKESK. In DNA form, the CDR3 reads TGTGCCAGCAGCCCGGGACTAAGGAACCGGGAGCTGTTTTTT. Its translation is CASSPGLRNRELFF.

CDR3 in DNA: TGTGCCAGCAGTGACCCCGGACAGGGTCGGTATGGCTACACCTTC. Translation gives CASSDPGQGRYGYTF. The chain has TRBV6-1 and TRBJ1-2; 8 positions agree with TRBD1. Trimming removed 3 bases from V and 5 bases from J; junction bases left unmatched: 8. This CDR3 has 15 residues. Germline V lookup: CDR1 MNHNS, CDR2 SASEGT.

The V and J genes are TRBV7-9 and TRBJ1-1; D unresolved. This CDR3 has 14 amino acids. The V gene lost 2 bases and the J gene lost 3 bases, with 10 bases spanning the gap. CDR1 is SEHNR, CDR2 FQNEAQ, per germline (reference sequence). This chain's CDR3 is CASSLRSGDTEAFF. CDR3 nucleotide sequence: TGTGCCAGCAGCTTACGGTCCGGGGACACTGAAGCTTTCTTT.

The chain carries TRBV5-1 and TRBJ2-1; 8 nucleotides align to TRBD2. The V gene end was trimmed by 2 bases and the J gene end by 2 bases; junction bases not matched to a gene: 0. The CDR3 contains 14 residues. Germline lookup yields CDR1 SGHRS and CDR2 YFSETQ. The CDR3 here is CASSLAGAYNEQFF. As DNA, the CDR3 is TGCGCCAGCAGCTTAGCGGGAGCCTACAATGAGCAGTTCTTC.

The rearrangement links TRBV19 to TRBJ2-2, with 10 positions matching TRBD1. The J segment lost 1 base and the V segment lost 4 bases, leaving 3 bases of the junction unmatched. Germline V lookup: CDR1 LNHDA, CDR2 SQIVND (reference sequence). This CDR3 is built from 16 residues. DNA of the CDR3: TGTGCCAGTAGTAGGACAGGGGGTTTGAACACCGGGGAGCTGTTTTTT. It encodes CASSRTGGLNTGELFF.

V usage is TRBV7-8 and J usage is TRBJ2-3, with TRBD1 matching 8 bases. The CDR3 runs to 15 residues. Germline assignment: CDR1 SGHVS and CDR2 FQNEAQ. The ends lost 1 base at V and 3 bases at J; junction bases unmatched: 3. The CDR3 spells CASSLDGQGTDTQYF. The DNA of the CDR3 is TGTGCCAGCAGCTTAGACGGACAGGGAACAGATACGCAGTATTTT.

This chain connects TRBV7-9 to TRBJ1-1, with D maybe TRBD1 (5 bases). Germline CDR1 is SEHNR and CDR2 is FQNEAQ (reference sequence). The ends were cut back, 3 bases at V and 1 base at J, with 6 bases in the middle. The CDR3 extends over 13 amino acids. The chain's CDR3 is CASSLTENTEAFF. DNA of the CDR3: TGTGCCAGCAGCTTGACAGAGAACACTGAAGCTTTCTTT.

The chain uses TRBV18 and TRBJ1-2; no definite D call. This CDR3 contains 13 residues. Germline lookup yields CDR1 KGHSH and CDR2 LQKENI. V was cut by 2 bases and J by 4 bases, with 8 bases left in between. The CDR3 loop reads CASSPDTTYGYTF. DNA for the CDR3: TGTGCCAGCTCACCAGACACCACCTATGGCTACACCTTC.

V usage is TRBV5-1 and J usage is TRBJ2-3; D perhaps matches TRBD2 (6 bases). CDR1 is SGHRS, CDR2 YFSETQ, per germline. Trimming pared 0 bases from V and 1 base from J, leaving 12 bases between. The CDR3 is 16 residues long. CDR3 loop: CASSLAGGVGTDTQYF. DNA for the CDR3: TGCGCCAGCAGCTTGGCCGGAGGGGTCGGCACAGATACGCAGTATTTT. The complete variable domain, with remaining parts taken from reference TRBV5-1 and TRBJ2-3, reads KAGVTQTPRYLIKTRGQQVTLSCSPISGHRSVSWYQQTPGQGLQFLFEYFSETQRNKGNFPGRFSGRQFSNSRSEMNVSTLELGDSALYLCASSLAGGVGTDTQYFGPGTRLTVL.

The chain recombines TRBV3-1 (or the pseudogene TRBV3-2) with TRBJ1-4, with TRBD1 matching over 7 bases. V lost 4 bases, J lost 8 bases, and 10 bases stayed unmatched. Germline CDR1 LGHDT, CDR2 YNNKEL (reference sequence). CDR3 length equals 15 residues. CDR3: CASSLETGRGEKLFF. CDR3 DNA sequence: TGTGCCAGCAGCCTAGAGACAGGGCGAGGCGAAAAACTGTTTTTT.

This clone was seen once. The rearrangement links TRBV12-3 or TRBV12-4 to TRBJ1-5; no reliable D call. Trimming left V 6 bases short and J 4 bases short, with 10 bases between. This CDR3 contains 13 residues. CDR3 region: CASRSGVNQPQHF. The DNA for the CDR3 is TGTGCCAGCAGGAGCGGCGTAAATCAGCCCCAGCATTTT.

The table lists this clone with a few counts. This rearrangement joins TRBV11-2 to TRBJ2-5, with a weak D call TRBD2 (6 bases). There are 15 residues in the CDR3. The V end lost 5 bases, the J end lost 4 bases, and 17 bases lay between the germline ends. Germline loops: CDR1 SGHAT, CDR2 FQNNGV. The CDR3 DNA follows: TGTGCCAGCAGCCTCGGGACTGCCAAAGGAGAGACCCAGTACTTC. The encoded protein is CASSLGTAKGETQYF.

CDR3 residues: CASSQTDRMNTEAFF. In DNA, the CDR3 is TGTGCCAGCAGCCAAACCGACAGGATGAACACTGAAGCTTTCTTT. This chain joins TRBV3-1 (or the pseudogene TRBV3-2) and TRBJ1-1; possibly TRBD1 for D (6 bases). V lost 2 bases to trimming and J lost 0 bases, with 10 bases between them. Germline V CDR1 and CDR2: LGHDT, YNNKEL (reference sequence). The CDR3 is 15 amino acids.

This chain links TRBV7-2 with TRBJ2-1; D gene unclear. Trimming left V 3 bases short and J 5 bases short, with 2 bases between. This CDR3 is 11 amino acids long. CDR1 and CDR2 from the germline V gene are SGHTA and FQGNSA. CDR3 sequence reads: CASSFNNEQFF. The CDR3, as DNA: TGTGCCAGCAGCTTTAACAATGAGCAGTTCTTC. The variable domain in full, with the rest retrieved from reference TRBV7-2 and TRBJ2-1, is GAGVSQSPSNKVTEKGKDVELRCDPISGHTALYWYRQSLGQGLEFLIYFQGNSAPDKSGLPSDRFSAERTGGSVSTLTIQRTQQEDSAVYLCASSFNNEQFFGPGTRLTVL.

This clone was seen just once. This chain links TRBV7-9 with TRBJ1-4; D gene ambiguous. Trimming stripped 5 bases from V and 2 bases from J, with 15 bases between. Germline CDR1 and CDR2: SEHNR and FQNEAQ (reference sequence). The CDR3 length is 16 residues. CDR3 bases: TGTGCCAGCAGCCCCGGACTGGCCCAGACTAATGAAAAACTGTTTTTT. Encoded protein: CASSPGLAQTNEKLFF.

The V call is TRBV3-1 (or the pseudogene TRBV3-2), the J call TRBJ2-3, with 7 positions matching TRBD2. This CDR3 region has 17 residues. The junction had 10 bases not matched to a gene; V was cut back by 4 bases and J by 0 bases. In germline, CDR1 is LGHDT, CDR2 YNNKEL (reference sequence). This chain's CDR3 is CASSRGHSGPSTDTQYF. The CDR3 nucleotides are TGTGCCAGCAGCCGAGGACATAGCGGGCCTAGCACAGATACGCAGTATTTT.

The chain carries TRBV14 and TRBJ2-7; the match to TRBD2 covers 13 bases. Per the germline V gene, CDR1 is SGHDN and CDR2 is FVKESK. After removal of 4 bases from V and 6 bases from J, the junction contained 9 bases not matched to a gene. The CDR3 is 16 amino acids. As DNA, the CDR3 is TGTGCCAGCAGCCTTGGGACTAGCGGGATCGTTGGCGAGCAGTACTTC. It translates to CASSLGTSGIVGEQYF.